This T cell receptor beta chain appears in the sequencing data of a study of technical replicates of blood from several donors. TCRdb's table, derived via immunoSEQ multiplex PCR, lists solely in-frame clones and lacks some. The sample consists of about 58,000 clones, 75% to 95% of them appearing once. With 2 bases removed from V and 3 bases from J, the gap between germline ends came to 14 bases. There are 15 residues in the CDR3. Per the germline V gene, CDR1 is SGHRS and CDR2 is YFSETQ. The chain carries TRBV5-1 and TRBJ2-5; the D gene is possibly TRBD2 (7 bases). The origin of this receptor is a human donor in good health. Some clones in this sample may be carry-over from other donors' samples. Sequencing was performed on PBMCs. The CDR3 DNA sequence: TGCGCCAGCAGCTTTAAGGGGGGGCCGGAAGAGACCCAGTACTTC. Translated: CASSFKGGPEETQYF. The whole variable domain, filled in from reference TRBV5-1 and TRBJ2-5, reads KAGVTQTPRYLIKTRGQQVTLSCSPISGHRSVSWYQQTPGQGLQFLFEYFSETQRNKGNFPGRFSGRQFSNSRSEMNVSTLELGDSALYLCASSFKGGPEETQYFGPGTRLLVL.